One and the same sample provided the 4 T cell receptor beta chains below, sequenced in a study of blood T cell repertoires in COVID-19. The protocol was immunoSEQ multiplex PCR, while the TCRdb copy is restricted to in-frame clones and leaves out a portion. The data contain approximately 82,000 clones, roughly four fifths of them singletons. The sequencing sample was made of peripheral blood. The source is a woman in her 70s with acute or convalescent COVID-19.

This clone was seen just once. The chain couples TRBV19 to TRBJ2-6, with D possibly matching TRBD1 (6 bases). Trimming cost V 3 bases and J 2 bases, with 20 bases left between them. Germline CDR1 and CDR2: LNHDA and SQIVND (reference sequence). This CDR3 comprises 19 residues. CDR3: CASSIHFRGSGAGANVLTF. The CDR3, as DNA: TGTGCCAGTAGTATCCATTTTAGGGGGTCGGGCGCTGGGGCCAACGTCCTGACTTTC. Variable domain in full (rest from reference TRBV19 and TRBJ2-6): DGGITQSPKYLFRKEGQNVTLSCEQNLNHDAMYWYRQDPGQGLRLIYYSQIVNDFQKGDIAEGYSVSREKKESFPLTVTSAQKNPTAFYLCASSIHFRGSGAGANVLTFGAGSRLTVL.

The chain links TRBV12-3 or TRBV12-4 to TRBJ2-7, with D possibly TRBD2 on 5 matching bases. The V gene lost 8 bases and the J gene lost 6 bases, with 14 bases spanning the gap. The CDR3 covers 12 residues. Here the CDR3 DNA reads TGTGCCAGCTCCTTCGAGGGATTCGAGCAGTACTTC. It codes for CASSFEGFEQYF.

As DNA, the CDR3 is TGTGCCAGCAGTTTGACAACCCCCACAGATACGCAGTATTTT. The encoded protein is CASSLTTPTDTQYF. The chain couples TRBV27 to TRBJ2-3, with D unclear. V gave up 3 bases and J gave up 2 bases, with 9 bases separating them. Germline V CDR1 and CDR2: MNHEY, SMNVEV (reference sequence). The CDR3 spans 14 residues.

This sequence joins TRBV7-6 and TRBJ2-1; 7 bases line up with TRBD2. Germline CDR1 is SGHVS and CDR2 is FNYEAQ. V lost 5 bases, J lost 8 bases, and 12 bases stayed unmatched. The CDR3 runs to 15 residues. CDR3 sequence: CASSLYNTREYEQFF. CDR3 DNA: TGTGCCAGCAGCCTATATAATACGCGGGAGTATGAGCAGTTCTTC.